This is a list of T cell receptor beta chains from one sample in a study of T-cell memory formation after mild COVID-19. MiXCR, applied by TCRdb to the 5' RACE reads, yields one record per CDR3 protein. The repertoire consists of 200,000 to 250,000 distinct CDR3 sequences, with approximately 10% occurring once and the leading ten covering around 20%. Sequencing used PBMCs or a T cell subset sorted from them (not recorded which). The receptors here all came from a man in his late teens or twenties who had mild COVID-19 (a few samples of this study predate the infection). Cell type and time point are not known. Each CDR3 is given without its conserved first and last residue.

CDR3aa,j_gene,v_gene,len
SAAGGPQGTEAF,TRBJ1-1,TRBV20-1,12
SASLSHSNTGELF,TRBJ2-2,TRBV20-1,13
ASSWTAPPGAIY,TRBJ1-3,TRBV7-2,12
ASSVDRAVEAF,TRBJ1-1,TRBV7-9,11
ASSPGQFNAGELF,TRBJ2-2,TRBV28,13
ASSGTSGGRTDTQY,TRBJ2-3,TRBV5-4,14
ASSHSVAGTGSPLH,TRBJ1-6,TRBV4-2,14
ASSPMNAGTEETQY,TRBJ2-5,TRBV5-1,14
ASSLGQGGYEQY,TRBJ2-7,TRBV5-1,12
ASSARASGGTDTQY,TRBJ2-3,TRBV2,14
SGGARNSPLH,TRBJ1-6,TRBV20-1,10
ASSLATERNTIY,TRBJ1-3,TRBV7-2,12
ASRTDSGNTEAF,TRBJ1-1,TRBV2,12
ASSIGQDYGYT,TRBJ1-2,TRBV19,11
ASSLAQGSTEAF,TRBJ1-1,TRBV7-2,12
ASSFRVGYT,TRBJ1-2,TRBV7-2,9
ASSSGGYGGANEQF,TRBJ2-1,TRBV7-2,14
ATSRGAASGQETQY,TRBJ2-5,TRBV15,14
ASSLGLAGDEQF,TRBJ2-1,TRBV5-1,12
AISDWTSKTEAF,TRBJ1-1,TRBV10-3,12
ASSQDPTQGRETQY,TRBJ2-5,TRBV4-3,14
ASSQDVRDSGNTIY,TRBJ1-3,TRBV3-2,14
ASSGTGGLDEQF,TRBJ2-1,TRBV6-5,12
ASSWGLADVTYEQY,TRBJ2-7,TRBV5-1,14
ASSAMSTGGETQY,TRBJ2-5,TRBV27,13
ASSVGGRETQY,TRBJ2-5,TRBV9,11
ATSKGEFYNEQF,TRBJ2-1,TRBV15,12
ASSLEGAVEKLF,TRBJ1-4,TRBV7-9,12